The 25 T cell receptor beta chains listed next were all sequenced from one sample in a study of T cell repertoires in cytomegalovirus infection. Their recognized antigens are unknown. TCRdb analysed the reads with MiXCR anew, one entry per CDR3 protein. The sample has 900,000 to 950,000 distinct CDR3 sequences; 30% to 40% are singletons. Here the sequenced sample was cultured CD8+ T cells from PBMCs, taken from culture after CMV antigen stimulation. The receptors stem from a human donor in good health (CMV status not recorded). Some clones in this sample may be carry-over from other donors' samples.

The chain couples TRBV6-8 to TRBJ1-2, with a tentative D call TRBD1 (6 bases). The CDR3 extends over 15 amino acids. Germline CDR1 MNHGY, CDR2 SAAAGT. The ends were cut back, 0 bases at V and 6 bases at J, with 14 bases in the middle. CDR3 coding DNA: TGTGCCAGCAGTTACTCGAGGGGGGGTAGCAATGGCTACACCTTC. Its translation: CASSYSRGGSNGYTF.

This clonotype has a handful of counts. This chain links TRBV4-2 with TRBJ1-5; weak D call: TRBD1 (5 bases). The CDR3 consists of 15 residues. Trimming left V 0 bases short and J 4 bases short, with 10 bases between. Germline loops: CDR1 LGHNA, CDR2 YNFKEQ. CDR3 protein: CASSQDPGANQPQHF. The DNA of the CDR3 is TGTGCCAGCAGCCAAGATCCTGGGGCAAATCAGCCCCAGCATTTT.

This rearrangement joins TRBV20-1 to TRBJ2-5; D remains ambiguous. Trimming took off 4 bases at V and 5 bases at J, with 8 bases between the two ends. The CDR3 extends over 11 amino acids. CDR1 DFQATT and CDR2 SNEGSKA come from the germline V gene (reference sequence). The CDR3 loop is CSAIPRETQYF. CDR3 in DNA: TGCAGTGCTATCCCCCGGGAGACCCAGTACTTC.

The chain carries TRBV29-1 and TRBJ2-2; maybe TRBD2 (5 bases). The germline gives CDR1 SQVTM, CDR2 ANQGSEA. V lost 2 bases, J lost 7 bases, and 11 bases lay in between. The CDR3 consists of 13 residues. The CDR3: CSVELATGGELFF. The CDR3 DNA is TGCAGCGTTGAACTAGCTACGGGCGGGGAGCTGTTTTTT.

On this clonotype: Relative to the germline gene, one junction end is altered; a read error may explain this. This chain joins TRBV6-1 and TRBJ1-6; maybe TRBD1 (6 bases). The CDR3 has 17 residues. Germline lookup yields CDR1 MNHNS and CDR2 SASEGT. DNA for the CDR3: TGTGTCAGCAACCCGAGGGGGGTAGCGGAATATAATTCACCCCTCCACTTT. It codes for CVSNPRGVAEYNSPLHF.

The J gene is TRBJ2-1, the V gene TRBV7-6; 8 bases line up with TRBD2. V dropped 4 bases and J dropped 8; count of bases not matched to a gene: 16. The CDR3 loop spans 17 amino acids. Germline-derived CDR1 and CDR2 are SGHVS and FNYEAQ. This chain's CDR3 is CASSSLALTGTRDEQFF. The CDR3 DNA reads TGTGCCAGCAGCTCGCTGGCCTTAACCGGGACTAGAGATGAGCAGTTCTTC.

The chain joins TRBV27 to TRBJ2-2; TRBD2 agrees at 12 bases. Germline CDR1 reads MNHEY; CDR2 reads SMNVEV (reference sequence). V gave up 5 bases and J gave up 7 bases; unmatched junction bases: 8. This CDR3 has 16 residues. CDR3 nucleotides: TGTGCCAGCAGTACCCTAGCGGGGGGGCCAGGCGGGGAGCTGTTTTTT. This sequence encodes CASSTLAGGPGGELFF.

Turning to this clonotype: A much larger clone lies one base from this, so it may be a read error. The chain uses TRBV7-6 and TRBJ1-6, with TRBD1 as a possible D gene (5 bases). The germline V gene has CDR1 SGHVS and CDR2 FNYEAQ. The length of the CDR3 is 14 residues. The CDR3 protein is CAGSSGGGNSPLHF. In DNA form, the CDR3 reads TGTGCCGGCAGCTCTGGGGGAGGGAATTCACCCCTCCACTTT. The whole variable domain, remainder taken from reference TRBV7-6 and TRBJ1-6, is GAGVSQSPRYKVTKRGQDVALRCDPISGHVSLYWYRQALGQGPEFLTYFNYEAQQDKSGLPNDRFSAERPEGSISTLTIQRTEQRDSAMYRCAGSSGGGNSPLHFGNGTRLTVT.

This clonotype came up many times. CDR3 nucleotides: TGTGCCAGCAGACCCCTCGAGGGGGGGTACAATGAGCAGTTCTTC. It encodes CASRPLEGGYNEQFF. The chain employs TRBV6-5 and TRBJ2-1; tentative D call: TRBD2 (7 bases). V was trimmed by 6 bases and J by 4 bases, leaving 16 bases between them. Germline V gene lookup returns CDR1 MNHEY and CDR2 SVGAGI. The CDR3 spans 15 residues.

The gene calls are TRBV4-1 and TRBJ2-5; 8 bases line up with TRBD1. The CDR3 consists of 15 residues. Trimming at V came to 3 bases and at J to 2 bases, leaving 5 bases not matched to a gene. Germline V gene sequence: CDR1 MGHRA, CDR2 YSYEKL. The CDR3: CASSHRYRGQETQYF. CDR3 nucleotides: TGCGCCAGCAGCCACCGGTACAGGGGGCAAGAGACCCAGTACTTC.

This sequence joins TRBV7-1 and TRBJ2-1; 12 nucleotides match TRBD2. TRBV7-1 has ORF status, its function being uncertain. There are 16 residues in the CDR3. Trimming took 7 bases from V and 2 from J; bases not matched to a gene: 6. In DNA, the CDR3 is TGTGCCAGCACCGCTAGCGGGGGGGCGCCCTACAATGAGCAGTTCTTC. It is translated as CASTASGGAPYNEQFF.

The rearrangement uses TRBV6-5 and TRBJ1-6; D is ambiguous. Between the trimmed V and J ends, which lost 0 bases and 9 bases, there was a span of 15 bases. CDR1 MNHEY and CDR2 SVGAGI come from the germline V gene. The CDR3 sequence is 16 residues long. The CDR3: CASSYSGIEKISPLHF. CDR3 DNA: TGTGCCAGCAGTTACTCAGGCATCGAAAAGATTTCACCCCTCCACTTT.

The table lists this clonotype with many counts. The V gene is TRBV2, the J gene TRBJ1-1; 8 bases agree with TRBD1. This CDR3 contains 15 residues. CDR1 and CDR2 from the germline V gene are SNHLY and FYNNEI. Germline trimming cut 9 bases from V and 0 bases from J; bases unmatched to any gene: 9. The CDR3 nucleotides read TGTGCCAGTAAGCAGGGGGCCCCTATGAACACTGAAGCTTTCTTT. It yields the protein CASKQGAPMNTEAFF.

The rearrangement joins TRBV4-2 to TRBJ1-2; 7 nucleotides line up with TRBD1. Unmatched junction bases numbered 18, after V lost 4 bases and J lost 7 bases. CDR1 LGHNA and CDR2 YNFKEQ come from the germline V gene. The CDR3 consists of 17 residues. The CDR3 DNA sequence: TGTGCCAGCAGCCCTAAATTAAGAGGGGGCTTATCATTTGGCTACACCTTC. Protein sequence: CASSPKLRGGLSFGYTF.

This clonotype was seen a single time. CDR3 residues: CASGPPTQETQYF. Here the CDR3 DNA reads TGTGCCAGCGGCCCTCCGACACAAGAGACCCAGTACTTC. V is TRBV7-9 and J is TRBJ2-5; D uncertain. CDR3 length equals 13 residues. V was clipped by 8 bases and J by 2 bases, with 12 bases between them. Germline V gene sequence: CDR1 SEHNR, CDR2 FQNEAQ (reference sequence).

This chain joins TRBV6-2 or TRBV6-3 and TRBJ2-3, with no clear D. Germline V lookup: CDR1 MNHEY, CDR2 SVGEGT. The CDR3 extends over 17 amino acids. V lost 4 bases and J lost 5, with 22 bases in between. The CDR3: CASSFEPSESILDTQYF. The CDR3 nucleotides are TGTGCCAGCAGTTTTGAGCCCTCGGAAAGCATATTAGATACGCAGTATTTT.

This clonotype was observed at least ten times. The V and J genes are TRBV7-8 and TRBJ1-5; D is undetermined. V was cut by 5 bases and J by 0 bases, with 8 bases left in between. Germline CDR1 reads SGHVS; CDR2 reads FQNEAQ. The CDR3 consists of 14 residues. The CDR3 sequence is CASSHDYSNQPQHF. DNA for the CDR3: TGTGCCAGCAGCCATGATTATAGCAATCAGCCCCAGCATTTT.

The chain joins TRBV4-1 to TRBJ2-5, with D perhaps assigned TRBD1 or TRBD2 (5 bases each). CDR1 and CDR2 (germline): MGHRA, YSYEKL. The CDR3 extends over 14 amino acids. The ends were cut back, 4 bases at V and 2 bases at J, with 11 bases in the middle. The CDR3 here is CASSLGTSQETQYF. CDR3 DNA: TGCGCCAGCAGCCTAGGGACCTCTCAAGAGACCCAGTACTTC.

CDR3 nucleotide sequence: TGTGCCAGCAGTTCCCTATGGGCGGGGGGGCCAGATACGCAGTATTTT. Protein: CASSSLWAGGPDTQYF. The chain uses TRBV27 and TRBJ2-3; 9 bases map to TRBD2. Looked up from germline, CDR1 is MNHEY and CDR2 is SMNVEV (reference sequence). The CDR3 is 16 amino acids. After removal of 4 bases from V and 4 bases from J, the junction contained 9 bases not matched to a gene.

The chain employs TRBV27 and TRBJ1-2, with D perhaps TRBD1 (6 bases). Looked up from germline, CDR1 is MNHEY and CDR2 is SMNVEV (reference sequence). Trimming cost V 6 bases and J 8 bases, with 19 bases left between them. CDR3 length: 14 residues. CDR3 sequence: CASSSLGGQGGYTF. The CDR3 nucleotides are TGTGCCAGCAGCTCATTGGGGGGTCAGGGGGGCTACACCTTC.

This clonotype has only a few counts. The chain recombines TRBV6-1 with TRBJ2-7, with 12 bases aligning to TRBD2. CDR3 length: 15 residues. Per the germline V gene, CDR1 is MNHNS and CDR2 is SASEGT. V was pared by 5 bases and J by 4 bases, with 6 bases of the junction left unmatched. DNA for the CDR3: TGTGCCAGCAGTAACACTAGCGGGGGGTGGTACGAGCAGTACTTC. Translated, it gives CASSNTSGGWYEQYF.

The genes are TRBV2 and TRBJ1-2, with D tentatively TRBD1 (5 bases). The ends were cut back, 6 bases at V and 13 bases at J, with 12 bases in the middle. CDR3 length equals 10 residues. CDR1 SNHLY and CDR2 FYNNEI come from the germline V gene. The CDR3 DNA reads TGTGCCAGCAGGGGGGGATTCTCCACCTTC. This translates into CASRGGFSTF.

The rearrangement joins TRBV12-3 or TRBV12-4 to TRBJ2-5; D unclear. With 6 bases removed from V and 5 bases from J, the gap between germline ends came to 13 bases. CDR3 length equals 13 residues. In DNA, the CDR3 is TGTGCCAGCAGCACCTCCTCACGGGAGACCCAGTACTTC. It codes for CASSTSSRETQYF.

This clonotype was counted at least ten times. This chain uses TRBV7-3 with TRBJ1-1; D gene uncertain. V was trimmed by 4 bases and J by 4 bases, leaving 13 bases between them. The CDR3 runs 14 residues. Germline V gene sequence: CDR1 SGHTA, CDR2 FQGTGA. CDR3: CASSSLAASTEAFF. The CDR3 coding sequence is TGTGCCAGCAGCTCTCTGGCCGCCAGCACTGAAGCTTTCTTT.

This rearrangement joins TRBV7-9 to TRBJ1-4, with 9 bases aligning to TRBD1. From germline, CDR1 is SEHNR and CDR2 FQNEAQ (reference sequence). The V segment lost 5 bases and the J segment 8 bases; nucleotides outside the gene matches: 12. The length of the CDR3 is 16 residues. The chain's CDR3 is CASSSPPGQGREKLFF. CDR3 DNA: TGTGCCAGCAGCAGTCCCCCGGGACAGGGCCGAGAAAAACTGTTTTTT.